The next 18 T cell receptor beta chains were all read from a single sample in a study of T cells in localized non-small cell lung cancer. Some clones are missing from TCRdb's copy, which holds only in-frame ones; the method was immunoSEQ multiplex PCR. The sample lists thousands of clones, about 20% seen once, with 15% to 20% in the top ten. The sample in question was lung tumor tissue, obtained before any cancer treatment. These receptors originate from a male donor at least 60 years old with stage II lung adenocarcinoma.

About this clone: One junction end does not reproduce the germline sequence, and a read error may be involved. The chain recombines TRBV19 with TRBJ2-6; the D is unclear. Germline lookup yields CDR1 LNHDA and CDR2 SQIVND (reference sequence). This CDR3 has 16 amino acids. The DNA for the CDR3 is TGTGCCAGTAGTACGAAGACGAGCTCTAGGGCCAACGTCCTGACTTTC. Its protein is CASSTKTSSRANVLTF. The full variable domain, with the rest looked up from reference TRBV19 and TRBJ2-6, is DGGITQSPKYLFRKEGQNVTLSCEQNLNHDAMYWYRQDPGQGLRLIYYSQIVNDFQKGDIAEGYSVSREKKESFPLTVTSAQKNPTAFYLCASSTKTSSRANVLTFGAGSRLTVL.

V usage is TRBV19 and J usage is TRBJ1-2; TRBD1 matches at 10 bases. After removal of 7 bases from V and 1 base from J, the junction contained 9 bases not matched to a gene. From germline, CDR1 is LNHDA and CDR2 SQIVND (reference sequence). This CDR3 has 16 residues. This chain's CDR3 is CASTKTGGGFNYGYTF. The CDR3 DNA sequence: TGTGCCAGTACCAAGACAGGGGGCGGATTTAACTATGGCTACACCTTC. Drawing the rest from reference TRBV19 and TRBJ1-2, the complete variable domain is DGGITQSPKYLFRKEGQNVTLSCEQNLNHDAMYWYRQDPGQGLRLIYYSQIVNDFQKGDIAEGYSVSREKKESFPLTVTSAQKNPTAFYLCASTKTGGGFNYGYTFGSGTRLTVV.

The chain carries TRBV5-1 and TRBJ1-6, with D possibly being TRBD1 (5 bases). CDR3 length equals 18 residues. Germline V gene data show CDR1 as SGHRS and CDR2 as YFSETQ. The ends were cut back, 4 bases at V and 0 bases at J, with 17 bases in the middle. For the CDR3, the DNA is TGCGCCAGCAGCGGCCGGGGACCCGGCGGCTCCTATAATTCACCCCTCCACTTT. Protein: CASSGRGPGGSYNSPLHF. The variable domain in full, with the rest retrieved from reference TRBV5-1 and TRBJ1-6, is KAGVTQTPRYLIKTRGQQVTLSCSPISGHRSVSWYQQTPGQGLQFLFEYFSETQRNKGNFPGRFSGRQFSNSRSEMNVSTLELGDSALYLCASSGRGPGGSYNSPLHFGNGTRLTVT.

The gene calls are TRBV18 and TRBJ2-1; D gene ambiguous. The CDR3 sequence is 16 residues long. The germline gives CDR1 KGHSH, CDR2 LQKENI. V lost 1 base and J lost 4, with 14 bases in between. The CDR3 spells CASSPLAQDLYNEQFF. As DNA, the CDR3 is TGTGCCAGCTCACCACTCGCCCAGGACCTTTACAATGAGCAGTTCTTC.

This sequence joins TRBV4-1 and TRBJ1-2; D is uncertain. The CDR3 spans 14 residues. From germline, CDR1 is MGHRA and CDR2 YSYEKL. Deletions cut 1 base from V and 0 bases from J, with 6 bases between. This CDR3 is CASSQGTANYGYTF. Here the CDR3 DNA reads TGCGCCAGCAGCCAAGGGACTGCTAACTATGGCTACACCTTC.

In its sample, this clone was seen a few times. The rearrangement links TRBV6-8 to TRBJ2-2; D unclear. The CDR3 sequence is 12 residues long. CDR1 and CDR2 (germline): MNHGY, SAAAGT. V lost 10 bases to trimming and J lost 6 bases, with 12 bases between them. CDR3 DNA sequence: TGTGCCACCACCGGTGGGCCCGGGGAGCTGTTTTTT. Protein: CATTGGPGELFF.

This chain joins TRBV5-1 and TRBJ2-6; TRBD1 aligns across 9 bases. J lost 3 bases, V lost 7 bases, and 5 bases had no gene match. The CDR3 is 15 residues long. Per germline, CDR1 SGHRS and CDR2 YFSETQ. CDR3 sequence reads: CASVQGAYGANVLTF. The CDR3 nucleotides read TGCGCCAGCGTACAGGGGGCCTATGGGGCCAACGTCCTGACTTTC.

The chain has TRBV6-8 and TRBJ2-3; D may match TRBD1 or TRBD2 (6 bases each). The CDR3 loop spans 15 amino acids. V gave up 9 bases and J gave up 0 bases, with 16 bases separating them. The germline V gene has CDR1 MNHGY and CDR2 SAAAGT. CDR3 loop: CASRPWGASTDTQYF. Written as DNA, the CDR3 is TGTGCCAGTAGGCCCTGGGGGGCGAGCACAGATACGCAGTATTTT.

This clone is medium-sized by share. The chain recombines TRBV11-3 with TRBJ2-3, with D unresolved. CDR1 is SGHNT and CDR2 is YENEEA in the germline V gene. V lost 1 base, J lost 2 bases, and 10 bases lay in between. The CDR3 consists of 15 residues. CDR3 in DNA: TGTGCCAGCAGCTTAGTTTCGAGTCCCACAGATACGCAGTATTTT. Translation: CASSLVSSPTDTQYF.

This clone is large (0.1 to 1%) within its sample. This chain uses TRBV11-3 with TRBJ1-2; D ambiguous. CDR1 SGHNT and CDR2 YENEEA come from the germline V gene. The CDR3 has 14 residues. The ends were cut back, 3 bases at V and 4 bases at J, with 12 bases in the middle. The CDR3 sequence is CASSFSNRGYGYTF. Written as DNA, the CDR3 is TGTGCCAGCAGCTTTTCGAACCGGGGCTATGGCTACACCTTC.

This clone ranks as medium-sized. In DNA, the CDR3 is TGTGCCAGCAGCTCCTCTGGCAGGAGCTCCTACGAGCAGTACTTC. Amino acids: CASSSSGRSSYEQYF. The chain employs TRBV11-3 and TRBJ2-7; no reliable D call. V was clipped by 4 bases and J by 0 bases, with 13 bases between them. The germline V gene has CDR1 SGHNT and CDR2 YENEEA. The CDR3 totals 15 residues.

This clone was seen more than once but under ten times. The CDR3 DNA follows: TGTGCCAGCAGCTTAGACAGGACAGGGAGAGATTATGGCTACACCTTC. It encodes CASSLDRTGRDYGYTF. The chain carries TRBV11-3 and TRBJ1-2, with 8 bases lining up with TRBD1. Losses at the gene ends were 0 bases for V and 5 bases for J; bases not matched to a gene: 8. CDR3 size: 16 residues. The V gene's germline CDR1 is SGHNT and CDR2 YENEEA.

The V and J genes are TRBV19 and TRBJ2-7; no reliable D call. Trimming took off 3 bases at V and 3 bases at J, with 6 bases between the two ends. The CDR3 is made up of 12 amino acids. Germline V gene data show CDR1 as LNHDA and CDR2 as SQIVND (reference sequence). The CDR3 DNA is TGTGCCAGTAGTATTATGGGCTACGAGCAGTACTTC. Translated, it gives CASSIMGYEQYF.

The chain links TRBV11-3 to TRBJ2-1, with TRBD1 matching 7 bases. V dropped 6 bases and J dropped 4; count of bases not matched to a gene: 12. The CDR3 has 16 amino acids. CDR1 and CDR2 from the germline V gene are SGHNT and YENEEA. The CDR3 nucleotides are TGTGCCAGCAGTCCACCTGGGACAGCCCTATACAATGAGCAGTTCTTC. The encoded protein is CASSPPGTALYNEQFF.

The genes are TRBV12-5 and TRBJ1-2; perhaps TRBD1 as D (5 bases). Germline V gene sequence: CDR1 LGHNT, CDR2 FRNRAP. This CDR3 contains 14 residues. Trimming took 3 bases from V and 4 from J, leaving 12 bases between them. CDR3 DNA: TGTGCTAGTGGTTTTGACAGATCTTCCTATGGCTACACCTTC. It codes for CASGFDRSSYGYTF.

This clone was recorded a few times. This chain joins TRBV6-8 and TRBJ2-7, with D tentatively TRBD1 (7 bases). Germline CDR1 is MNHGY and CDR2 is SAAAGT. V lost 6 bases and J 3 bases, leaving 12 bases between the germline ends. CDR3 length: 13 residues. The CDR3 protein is CASRRQGGYEQYF. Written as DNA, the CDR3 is TGTGCCAGCAGGAGACAGGGAGGCTACGAGCAGTACTTC.

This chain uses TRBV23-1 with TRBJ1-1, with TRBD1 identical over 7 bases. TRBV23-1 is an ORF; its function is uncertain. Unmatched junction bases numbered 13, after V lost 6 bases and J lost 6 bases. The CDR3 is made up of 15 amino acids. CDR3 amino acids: CASSQDSGGLAEAFF. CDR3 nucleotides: TGCGCCAGCAGCCAAGATTCAGGGGGTTTGGCTGAAGCTTTCTTT.

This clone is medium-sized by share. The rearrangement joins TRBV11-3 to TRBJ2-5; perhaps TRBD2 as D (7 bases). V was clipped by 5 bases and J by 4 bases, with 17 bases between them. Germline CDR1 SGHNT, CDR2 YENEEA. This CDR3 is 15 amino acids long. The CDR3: CASSAYPRGAETQYF. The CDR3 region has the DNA TGTGCCAGCAGCGCATATCCCCGGGGGGCAGAGACCCAGTACTTC. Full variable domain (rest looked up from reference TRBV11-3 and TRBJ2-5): EAGVVQSPRYKIIEKKQPVAFWCNPISGHNTLYWYLQNLGQGPELLIRYENEEAVDDSQLPKDRFSAERLKGVDSTLKIQPAELGDSAVYLCASSAYPRGAETQYFGPGTRLLVL.